The rows below give T cell receptor beta chains drawn from one sample of a study of T-cell reconstitution after alpha-beta-depleted transplantation in children. Via MiXCR, TCRdb re-called the PCR reads, giving one row per CDR3 protein. Altogether roughly 300,000 distinct CDR3 sequences are present, under 14% being singletons, with the ten largest covering roughly a quarter. The material was peripheral blood, obtained 180 days after TCRalphabeta/CD19-depleted stem cell transplant. All receptors come from a male patient aged 2-15 years who had a stem cell transplant for chronic granulomatous disease, so the T cells may come from the graft donor. CDR3s include the opening cysteine and the closing phenylalanine or tryptophan. D genes are given only for firm matches. Clone size is given for some rows only: seen once, a few or many times, or a class if the clone is expanded.

D gene: TRBD1; V gene: TRBV5-1; J gene: TRBJ2-2; clone size: many; CDR3 protein: CASSGGTGLVRGELFF; CDR3 DNA: TGCGCCAGCAGCGGCGGGACAGGCCTGGTTCGCGGGGAGCTGTTTTTT
D gene: TRBD2; V gene: TRBV11-2; J gene: TRBJ2-2; clone size: many; CDR3 protein: CASSLELAGATGELFF; CDR3 DNA: TGTGCCAGCAGCTTAGAACTAGCGGGAGCAACCGGGGAGCTGTTTTTT
D gene: NA; V gene: TRBV6-5; J gene: TRBJ2-2; clone size: many; CDR3 protein: CASSYHPSNTGELFF; CDR3 DNA: TGTGCCAGCAGTTACCATCCCTCGAACACCGGGGAGCTGTTTTTT
D gene: TRBD1; V gene: TRBV12-3/TRBV12-4; J gene: TRBJ2-7; clone size: few; CDR3 protein: CASSLYGTGSSYEQYF; CDR3 DNA: TGTGCCAGCAGTCTCTATGGGACAGGGAGCTCCTACGAGCAGTACTTC
D gene: TRBD1; V gene: TRBV6-2/TRBV6-3; J gene: TRBJ1-3; clone size: many; CDR3 protein: CASRGGTGRNTIYF; CDR3 DNA: TGTGCCAGCAGAGGAGGGACAGGTCGAAACACCATATATTTT
D gene: TRBD1; V gene: TRBV20-1; J gene: TRBJ2-7; clone size: many; CDR3 protein: CSASDRAYEQYF; CDR3 DNA: TGCAGTGCTAGCGACAGGGCCTACGAGCAGTACTTC
D gene: NA; V gene: TRBV20-1; J gene: TRBJ1-5; clone size: many; CDR3 protein: CSARDSAVISNQPQHF; CDR3 DNA: TGCAGTGCTAGAGATTCGGCAGTTATTAGCAATCAGCCCCAGCATTTT
D gene: NA; V gene: TRBV7-3; J gene: TRBJ2-7; clone size: many; CDR3 protein: CASSLSGGTSYEQYF; CDR3 DNA: TGTGCCAGCAGCTTAAGTGGGGGGACCTCCTACGAGCAGTACTTC
D gene: TRBD1; V gene: TRBV5-1; J gene: TRBJ2-1; clone size: many; CDR3 protein: CASSIQGPQQFF; CDR3 DNA: TGCGCCAGCAGCATACAGGGGCCTCAGCAGTTCTTC
D gene: TRBD1; V gene: TRBV30; J gene: TRBJ2-2; clone size: NA; CDR3 protein: CAWKETGGAAGELFF; CDR3 DNA: TGTGCCTGGAAGGAGACAGGGGGCGCGGCCGGGGAGCTGTTTTTT
D gene: TRBD2; V gene: TRBV28; J gene: TRBJ2-7; clone size: many; CDR3 protein: CASSLKRDYEQYF; CDR3 DNA: TGTGCCAGCAGTTTAAAGCGGGACTACGAGCAGTACTTC
D gene: TRBD2; V gene: TRBV27; J gene: TRBJ2-1; clone size: many; CDR3 protein: CASAHWEGYNEQFF; CDR3 DNA: TGTGCCAGCGCCCACTGGGAGGGCTACAATGAGCAGTTCTTC
D gene: NA; V gene: TRBV12-3/TRBV12-4; J gene: TRBJ2-7; clone size: many; CDR3 protein: CASSFSDTQLLEQYF; CDR3 DNA: TGTGCCAGCAGTTTCTCGGACACCCAACTTCTGGAGCAGTACTTC
D gene: NA; V gene: TRBV20-1; J gene: TRBJ1-2; clone size: many; CDR3 protein: CSARDDSDYGYTF; CDR3 DNA: TGCAGTGCTAGAGATGACAGTGACTATGGCTACACCTTC
D gene: NA; V gene: TRBV9; J gene: TRBJ1-2; clone size: many; CDR3 protein: CASSSDRVGGGYTF; CDR3 DNA: TGTGCCAGCAGCTCGGACAGAGTTGGCGGCGGCTACACCTTC
D gene: NA; V gene: TRBV27; J gene: TRBJ2-6; clone size: many; CDR3 protein: CASSSRAREAGANVLTF; CDR3 DNA: TGTGCCAGCAGTTCCCGTGCCAGGGAAGCGGGGGCCAACGTCCTGACTTTC
D gene: NA; V gene: TRBV20-1; J gene: TRBJ2-1; clone size: many; CDR3 protein: CSAPDRSSYNEQFF; CDR3 DNA: TGCAGTGCACCCGACAGGAGTTCCTACAATGAGCAGTTCTTC
D gene: NA; V gene: TRBV18; J gene: TRBJ2-1; clone size: few; CDR3 protein: CASSPRLGGQGQFF; CDR3 DNA: TGTGCCAGCTCACCAAGATTGGGCGGGCAAGGGCAGTTCTTC
D gene: TRBD1; V gene: TRBV27; J gene: TRBJ1-6; clone size: many; CDR3 protein: CASSSQGWNSPLHF; CDR3 DNA: TGTGCCAGCAGTTCACAGGGGTGGAATTCACCCCTCCACTTT
D gene: TRBD2; V gene: TRBV19; J gene: TRBJ2-1; clone size: many; CDR3 protein: CASRTPGLAYNEQFF; CDR3 DNA: TGTGCCAGTAGAACGCCGGGACTAGCCTACAATGAGCAGTTCTTC
D gene: NA; V gene: TRBV7-2; J gene: TRBJ1-6; clone size: many; CDR3 protein: CASSLEAAYNSPLHF; CDR3 DNA: TGTGCCAGCAGCTTAGAGGCAGCTTATAATTCACCCCTCCACTTT
D gene: TRBD2; V gene: TRBV20-1; J gene: TRBJ2-5; clone size: many; CDR3 protein: CSASATSGVQETQYF; CDR3 DNA: TGCAGTGCTAGTGCGACTAGCGGGGTACAAGAGACCCAGTACTTC
D gene: NA; V gene: TRBV23-1; J gene: TRBJ2-1; clone size: NA; CDR3 protein: CASSQERGPEFF; CDR3 DNA: TGCGCCAGCAGTCAAGAAAGAGGGCCAGAGTTCTTC
D gene: NA; V gene: TRBV6-2/TRBV6-3; J gene: TRBJ2-3; clone size: many; CDR3 protein: CASSYWGNRLDTQYF; CDR3 DNA: TGTGCCAGCAGTTACTGGGGCAATCGGCTGGATACGCAGTATTTT
D gene: TRBD2; V gene: TRBV7-2; J gene: TRBJ2-3; clone size: many; CDR3 protein: CASSYRLAIGDTQYF; CDR3 DNA: TGTGCCAGCAGTTACCGACTAGCGATTGGTGATACGCAGTATTTT
D gene: TRBD1; V gene: TRBV12-3/TRBV12-4; J gene: TRBJ2-7; clone size: many; CDR3 protein: CASRAGTGGLAYEQYF; CDR3 DNA: TGTGCCAGCAGAGCCGGGACAGGAGGGCTGGCGTACGAGCAGTACTTC
D gene: NA; V gene: TRBV29-1; J gene: TRBJ2-2; clone size: many; CDR3 protein: CSVEGDSNTGELFF; CDR3 DNA: TGCAGCGTGGAAGGGGACTCGAACACCGGGGAGCTGTTTTTT
D gene: TRBD2; V gene: TRBV5-6; J gene: TRBJ2-7; clone size: NA; CDR3 protein: CAISPRRRGDQQYF; CDR3 DNA: TGTGCCATCAGCCCCCGACGGCGGGGGGATCAGCAGTACTTC
D gene: TRBD2; V gene: TRBV11-2; J gene: TRBJ2-3; clone size: NA; CDR3 protein: CASSSRLAGGDTQYF; CDR3 DNA: TGTGCCAGCAGTTCCCGACTAGCGGGAGGAGATACGCAGTATTTT
D gene: TRBD1; V gene: TRBV15; J gene: TRBJ2-3; clone size: many; CDR3 protein: CATTQGAETDTQYF; CDR3 DNA: TGTGCCACAACCCAGGGGGCCGAGACAGATACGCAGTATTTT
D gene: NA; V gene: TRBV19; J gene: TRBJ1-5; clone size: few; CDR3 protein: CASSSRNQPQHF; CDR3 DNA: TGTGCCAGTAGTAGCAGGAATCAGCCCCAGCATTTT
D gene: NA; V gene: TRBV7-3; J gene: TRBJ2-3; clone size: many; CDR3 protein: CASSLRGSGQGTDTQYF; CDR3 DNA: TGTGCCAGCAGCTTAAGAGGATCGGGACAAGGCACAGATACGCAGTATTTT
D gene: TRBD2; V gene: TRBV12-3/TRBV12-4; J gene: TRBJ2-3; clone size: many; CDR3 protein: CASSQAGGLALSTDTQYF; CDR3 DNA: TGTGCCAGCAGCCAAGCCGGGGGACTAGCGCTTAGCACAGATACGCAGTATTTT
D gene: NA; V gene: TRBV4-2; J gene: TRBJ1-1; clone size: many; CDR3 protein: CASSQETPAEAFF; CDR3 DNA: TGTGCCAGCAGCCAAGAAACCCCGGCTGAAGCTTTCTTT
D gene: NA; V gene: TRBV25-1; J gene: TRBJ2-7; clone size: many; CDR3 protein: CASSEIIDYEQYF; CDR3 DNA: TGTGCCAGCAGTGAAATAATAGACTACGAGCAGTACTTC
D gene: NA; V gene: TRBV6-2/TRBV6-3; J gene: TRBJ1-5; clone size: NA; CDR3 protein: CVSSPPGDQPQHF; CDR3 DNA: TGTGTCAGCAGTCCTCCTGGGGATCAGCCCCAGCATTTT